The clone carrying this T cell receptor beta chain was observed at least ten times. The antigen remains undetermined. This sample was included in a study of neurological immune-mediated disorders. It was from 2 million PBMCs stored at -80 C that the unsorted libraries were obtained. Whole-study results and caveats: Private repertoires in all groups were suggested, as expanded clones shared no CDR3 amino acid sequences across subjects. Multiple sclerosis was found to have the least TCR clonal expansion, below healthy controls, and HTLV-1-associated myelopathy the most.

From the 5' RACE reads, TCRdb called clonotypes with MiXCR, one entry per CDR3 protein. The table records tens of thousands of distinct CDR3 sequences, roughly 3.5% of them present only once. This TCR was sampled from a young man with multiple sclerosis. Sequencing input: PBMCs.

The CDR3: CASSFSGPSTDTQYF. The CDR3 region has the DNA TGTGCCAGCAGCTTTAGCGGACCTAGCACAGATACGCAGTATTTT. The chain joins TRBV7-2 to TRBJ2-3, with D possibly TRBD2 on 6 matching bases. CDR1 is SGHTA and CDR2 is FQGNSA in the germline V gene. With 3 bases removed from V and 0 bases from J, the gap between germline ends came to 10 bases. The CDR3 loop spans 15 amino acids.